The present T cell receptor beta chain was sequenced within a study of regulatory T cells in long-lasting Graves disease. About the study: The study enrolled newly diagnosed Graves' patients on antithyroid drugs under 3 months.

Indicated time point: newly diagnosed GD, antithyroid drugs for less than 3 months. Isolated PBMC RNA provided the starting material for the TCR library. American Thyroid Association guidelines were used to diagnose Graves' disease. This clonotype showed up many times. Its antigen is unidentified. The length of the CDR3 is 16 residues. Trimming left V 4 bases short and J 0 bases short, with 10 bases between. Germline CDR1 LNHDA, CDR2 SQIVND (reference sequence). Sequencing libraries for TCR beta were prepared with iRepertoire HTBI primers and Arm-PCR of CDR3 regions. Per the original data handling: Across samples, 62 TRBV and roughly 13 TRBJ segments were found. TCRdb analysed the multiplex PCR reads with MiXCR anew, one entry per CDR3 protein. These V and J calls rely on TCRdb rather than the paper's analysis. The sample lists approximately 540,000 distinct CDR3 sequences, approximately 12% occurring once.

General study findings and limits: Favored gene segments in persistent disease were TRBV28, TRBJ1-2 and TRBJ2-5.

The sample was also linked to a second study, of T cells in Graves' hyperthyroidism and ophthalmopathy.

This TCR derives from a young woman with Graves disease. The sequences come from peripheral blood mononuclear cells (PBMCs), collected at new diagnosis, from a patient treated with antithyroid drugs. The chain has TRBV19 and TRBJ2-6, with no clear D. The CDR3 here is CASSTSILSGANVLTF. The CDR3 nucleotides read TGTGCCAGTAGTACATCAATTCTCTCTGGGGCCAACGTCCTGACTTTC.